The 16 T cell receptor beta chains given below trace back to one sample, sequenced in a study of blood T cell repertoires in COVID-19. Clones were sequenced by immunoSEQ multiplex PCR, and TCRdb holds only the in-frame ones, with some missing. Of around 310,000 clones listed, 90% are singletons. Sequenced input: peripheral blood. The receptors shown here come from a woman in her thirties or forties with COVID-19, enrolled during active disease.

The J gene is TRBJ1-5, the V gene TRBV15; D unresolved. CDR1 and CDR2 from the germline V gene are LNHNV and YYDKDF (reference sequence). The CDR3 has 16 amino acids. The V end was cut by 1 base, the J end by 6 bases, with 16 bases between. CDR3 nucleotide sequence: TGTGCCACCAGCAGAGGAGACGGGATATCGGTTCAGCCCCAGCATTTT. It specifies CATSRGDGISVQPQHF.

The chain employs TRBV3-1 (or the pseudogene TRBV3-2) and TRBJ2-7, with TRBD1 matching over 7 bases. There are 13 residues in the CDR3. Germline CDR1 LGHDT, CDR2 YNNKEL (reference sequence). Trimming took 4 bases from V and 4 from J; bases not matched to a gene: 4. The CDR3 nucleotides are TGTGCCAGCAGCCCCAAGGGGGCGTACGAGCAGTACTTC. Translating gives CASSPKGAYEQYF.

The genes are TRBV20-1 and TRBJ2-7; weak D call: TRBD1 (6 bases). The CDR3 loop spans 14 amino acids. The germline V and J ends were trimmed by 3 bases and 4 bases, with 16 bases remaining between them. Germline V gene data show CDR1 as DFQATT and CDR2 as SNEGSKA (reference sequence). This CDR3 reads CSASPPRGYYEQYF. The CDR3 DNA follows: TGCAGTGCTAGTCCCCCCAGGGGCTATTACGAGCAGTACTTC.

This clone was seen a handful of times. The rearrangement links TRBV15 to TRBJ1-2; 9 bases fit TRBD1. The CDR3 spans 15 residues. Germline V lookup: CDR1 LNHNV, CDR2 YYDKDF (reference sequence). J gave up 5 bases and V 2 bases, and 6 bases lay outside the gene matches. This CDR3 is CATSRNRGPEYGYTF. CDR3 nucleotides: TGTGCCACCAGCAGAAACAGGGGGCCTGAGTATGGCTACACCTTC.

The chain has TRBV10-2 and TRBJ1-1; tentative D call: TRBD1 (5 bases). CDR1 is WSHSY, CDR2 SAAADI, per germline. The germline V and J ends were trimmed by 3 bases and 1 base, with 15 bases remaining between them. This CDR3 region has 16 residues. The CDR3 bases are TGCGCCAGCAGTGAAACAGGCTACCCGTCGAACACTGAAGCTTTCTTT. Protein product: CASSETGYPSNTEAFF.

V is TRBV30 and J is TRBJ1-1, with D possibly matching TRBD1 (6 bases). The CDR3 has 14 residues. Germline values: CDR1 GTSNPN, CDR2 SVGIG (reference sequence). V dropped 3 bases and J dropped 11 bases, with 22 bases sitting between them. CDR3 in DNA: TGTGCCTGGAGCTTGACAGGTAGGATATTGGCGGCTTTCTTT. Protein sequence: CAWSLTGRILAAFF.

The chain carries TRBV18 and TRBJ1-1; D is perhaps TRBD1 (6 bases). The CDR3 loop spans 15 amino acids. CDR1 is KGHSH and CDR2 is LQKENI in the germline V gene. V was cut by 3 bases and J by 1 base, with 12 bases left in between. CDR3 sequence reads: CASSPLDSQNTEAFF. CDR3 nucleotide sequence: TGTGCCAGCTCACCCTTGGACAGCCAGAACACTGAAGCTTTCTTT.

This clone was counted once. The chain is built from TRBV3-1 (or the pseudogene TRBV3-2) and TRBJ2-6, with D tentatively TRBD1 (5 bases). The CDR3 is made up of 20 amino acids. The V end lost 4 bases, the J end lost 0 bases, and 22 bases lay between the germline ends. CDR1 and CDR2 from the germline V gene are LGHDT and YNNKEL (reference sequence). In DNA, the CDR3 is TGTGCCAGCAGCCCCTTCCAGAGCCAGGGTCTTAGCTCTGGGGCCAACGTCCTGACTTTC. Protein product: CASSPFQSQGLSSGANVLTF.

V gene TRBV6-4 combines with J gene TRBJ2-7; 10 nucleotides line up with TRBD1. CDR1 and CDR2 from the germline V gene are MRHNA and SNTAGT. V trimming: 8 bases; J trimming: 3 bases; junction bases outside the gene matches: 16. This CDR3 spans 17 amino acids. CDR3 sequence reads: CASPPLTGTGANYEQYF. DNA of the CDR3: TGTGCCAGCCCCCCACTTACCGGGACAGGGGCTAACTACGAGCAGTACTTC.

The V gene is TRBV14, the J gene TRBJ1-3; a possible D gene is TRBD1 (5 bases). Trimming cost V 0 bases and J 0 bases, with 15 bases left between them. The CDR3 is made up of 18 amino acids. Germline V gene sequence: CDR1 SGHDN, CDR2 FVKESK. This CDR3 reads CASSQDLVDSFSGNTIYF. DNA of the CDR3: TGTGCCAGCAGCCAAGATTTGGTTGACAGCTTCTCTGGAAACACCATATATTTT.

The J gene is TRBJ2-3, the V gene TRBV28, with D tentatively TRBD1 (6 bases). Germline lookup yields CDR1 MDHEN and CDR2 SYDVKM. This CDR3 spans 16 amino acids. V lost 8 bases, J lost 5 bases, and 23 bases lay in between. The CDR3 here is CASAPPTGRVGDTQYF. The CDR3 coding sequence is TGTGCCAGCGCCCCCCCGACAGGTCGCGTGGGAGATACGCAGTATTTT. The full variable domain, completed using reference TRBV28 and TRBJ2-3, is DVKVTQSSRYLVKRTGEKVFLECVQDMDHENMFWYRQDPGLGLRLIYFSYDVKMKEKGDIPEGYSVSREKKERFSLILESASTNQTSMYLCASAPPTGRVGDTQYFGPGTRLTVL.

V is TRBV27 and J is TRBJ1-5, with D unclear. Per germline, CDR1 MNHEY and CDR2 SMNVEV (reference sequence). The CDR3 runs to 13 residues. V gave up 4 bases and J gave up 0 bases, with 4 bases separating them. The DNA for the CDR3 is TGTGCCAGCAGTTCCTTTAGCAATCAGCCCCAGCATTTT. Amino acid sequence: CASSSFSNQPQHF.

The CDR3 nucleotides are TGTGCCAGCAGTTTATCGAGAGGGACAGGCACATACAATGAGCAGTTCTTC. Protein: CASSLSRGTGTYNEQFF. This chain connects TRBV27 to TRBJ2-1; the match to TRBD1 covers 8 bases. V dropped 0 bases and J dropped 4; count of bases not matched to a gene: 8. Germline CDR1 is MNHEY and CDR2 is SMNVEV (reference sequence). The CDR3 loop spans 17 amino acids.

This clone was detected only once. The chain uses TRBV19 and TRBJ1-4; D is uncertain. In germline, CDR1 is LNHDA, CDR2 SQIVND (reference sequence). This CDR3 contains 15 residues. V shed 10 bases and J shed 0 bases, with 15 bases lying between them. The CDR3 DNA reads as TGTGCCACGGGAACCGGGGTGACAACTAATGAAAAACTGTTTTTT. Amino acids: CATGTGVTTNEKLFF. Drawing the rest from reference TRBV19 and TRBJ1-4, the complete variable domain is DGGITQSPKYLFRKEGQNVTLSCEQNLNHDAMYWYRQDPGQGLRLIYYSQIVNDFQKGDIAEGYSVSREKKESFPLTVTSAQKNPTAFYLCATGTGVTTNEKLFFGSGTQLSVL.

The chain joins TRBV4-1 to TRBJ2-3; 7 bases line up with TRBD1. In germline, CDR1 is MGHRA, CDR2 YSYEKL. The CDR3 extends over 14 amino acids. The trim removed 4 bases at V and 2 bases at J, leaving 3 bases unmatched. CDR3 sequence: CASSRDSPTDTQYF. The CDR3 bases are TGCGCCAGCAGCCGGGACAGCCCCACAGATACGCAGTATTTT.

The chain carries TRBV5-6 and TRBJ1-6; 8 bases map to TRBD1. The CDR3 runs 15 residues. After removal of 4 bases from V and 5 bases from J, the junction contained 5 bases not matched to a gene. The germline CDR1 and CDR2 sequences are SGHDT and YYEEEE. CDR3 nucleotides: TGTGCCAGCAGCGGCGGGACAGGCAATAATTCACCCCTCCACTTT. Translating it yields CASSGGTGNNSPLHF.